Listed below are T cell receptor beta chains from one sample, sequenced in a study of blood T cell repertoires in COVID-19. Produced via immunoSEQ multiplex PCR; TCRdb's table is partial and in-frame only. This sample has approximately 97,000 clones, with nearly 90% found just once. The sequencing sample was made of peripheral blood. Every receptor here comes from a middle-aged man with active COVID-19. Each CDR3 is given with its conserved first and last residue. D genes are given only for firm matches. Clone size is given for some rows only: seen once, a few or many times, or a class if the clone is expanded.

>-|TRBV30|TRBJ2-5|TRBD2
CAWSAPGGRRRTQYF
TGTGCCTGGAGTGCCCCGGGAGGACGGCGAAGGACCCAGTACTTC
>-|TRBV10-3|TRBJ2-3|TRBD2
CAISGPGLAGGDTQYF
TGTGCCATCAGTGGGCCGGGGCTAGCGGGGGGAGATACGCAGTATTTT
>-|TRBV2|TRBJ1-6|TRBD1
CASKGQSNSPLHF
TGTGCCAGCAAGGGACAGTCAAATTCACCCCTCCACTTT
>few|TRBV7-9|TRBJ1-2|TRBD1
CASSATGGASNYGYTF
TGTGCCAGCAGCGCGACAGGGGGCGCTTCTAACTATGGCTACACCTTC
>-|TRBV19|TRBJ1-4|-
CASSIPGIREKLFF
TGTGCCAGTAGTATTCCGGGGATTAGGGAAAAACTGTTTTTT
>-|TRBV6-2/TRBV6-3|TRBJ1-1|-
CASSTQGRGNTEAFF
TGTGCCAGCAGTACACAGGGTAGGGGAAACACTGAAGCTTTCTTT
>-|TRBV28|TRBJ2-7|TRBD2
CASSPLPSGGYEQYF
TGTGCCAGCAGCCCCCTCCCTAGCGGGGGTTACGAGCAGTACTTC
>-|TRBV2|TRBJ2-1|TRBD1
CASSYRQGTEQFF
TGTGCCAGCAGTTACCGACAGGGTACTGAGCAGTTCTTC
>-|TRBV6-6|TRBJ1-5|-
CASGRRTDSNQPQHF
TGTGCCAGCGGACGTAGGACAGATAGCAATCAGCCCCAGCATTTT
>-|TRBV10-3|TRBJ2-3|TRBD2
CAITGGQTDTQYF
TGTGCCATCACGGGGGGGCAGACAGATACGCAGTATTTT
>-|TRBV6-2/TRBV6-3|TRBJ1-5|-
CASSYIGGQPQHF
TGTGCCAGCAGTTACATCGGGGGTCAGCCCCAGCATTTT
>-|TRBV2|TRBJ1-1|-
CASRTGWNTEAFF
TGTGCCAGCAGAACGGGATGGAACACTGAAGCTTTCTTT
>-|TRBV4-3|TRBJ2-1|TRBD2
CASSHGGSSYNEQFF
TGCGCCAGCAGCCACGGGGGGAGCTCCTACAATGAGCAGTTCTTC
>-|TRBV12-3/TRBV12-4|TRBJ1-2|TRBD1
CASSGTAYGYTF
TGTGCCAGCAGTGGGACAGCTTATGGCTACACCTTC
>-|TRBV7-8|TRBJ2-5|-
CASSLVRRYQETQYF
TGTGCCAGCAGCTTAGTCAGGCGATACCAAGAGACCCAGTACTTC
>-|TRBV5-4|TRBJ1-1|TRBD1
CASSDPKTGKTEAFF
TGTGCCAGCAGCGATCCTAAGACAGGGAAGACTGAAGCTTTCTTT
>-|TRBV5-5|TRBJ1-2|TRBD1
CASSQGTALSPSYTF
TGTGCCAGCAGTCAGGGGACAGCCCTGTCACCTAGCTACACCTTC
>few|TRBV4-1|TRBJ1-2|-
CASSQKSGGYGYTF
TGCGCCAGCAGCCAAAAGTCTGGAGGGTATGGCTACACCTTC
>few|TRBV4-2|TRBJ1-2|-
CASSQVWGEDYGYTF
TGTGCCAGCAGCCAAGTTTGGGGCGAGGACTATGGCTACACCTTC
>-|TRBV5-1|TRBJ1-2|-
CASSLDSRRGSHGYTF
TGCGCCAGCAGCCTAGACTCTCGACGTGGTTCTCACGGCTACACCTTC
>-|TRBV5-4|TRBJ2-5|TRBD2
CASSFGGAGQETQYF
TGTGCCAGCAGCTTCGGGGGGGCCGGCCAAGAGACCCAGTACTTC
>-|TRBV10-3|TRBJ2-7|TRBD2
CAISARLAGETYEQYF
TGTGCCATCAGTGCCCGACTAGCGGGGGAAACCTACGAGCAGTACTTC
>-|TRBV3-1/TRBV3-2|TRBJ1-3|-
CASSHLSSGNTIYF
TGTGCCAGCAGCCACCTAAGCTCTGGAAACACCATATATTTT
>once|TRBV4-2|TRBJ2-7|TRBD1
CASSQEGTVAYEQYF
TGTGCCAGCAGCCAAGAAGGGACAGTAGCCTACGAGCAGTACTTC
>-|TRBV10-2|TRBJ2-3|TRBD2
CASSASGGLPLFPDTQYF
TGCGCCAGCAGCGCGAGCGGGGGCCTCCCACTGTTCCCAGATACGCAGTATTTT
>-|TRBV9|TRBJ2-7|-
CASSRTSNPTYEQYF
TGTGCCAGCAGCAGGACTTCAAACCCCACCTACGAGCAGTACTTC
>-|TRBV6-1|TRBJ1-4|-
CASSENRPNEKLFF
TGTGCCAGCAGTGAAAACAGACCTAATGAAAAACTGTTTTTT
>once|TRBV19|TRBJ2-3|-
CASFPTGGRPDTQYF
TGTGCCAGTTTTCCTACCGGGGGGCGTCCAGATACGCAGTATTTT
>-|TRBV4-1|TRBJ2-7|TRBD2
CASSRTSGGYEQYF
TGCGCCAGCAGCCGGACTAGCGGGGGATACGAGCAGTACTTC
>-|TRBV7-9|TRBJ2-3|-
CASSPTGSTDTQYF
TGTGCCAGCAGCCCTACAGGTAGCACAGATACGCAGTATTTT
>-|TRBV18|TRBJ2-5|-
CASSQTDYQETQYF
TGTGCCAGCTCACAAACAGATTACCAAGAGACCCAGTACTTC